A selection of T cell receptor beta chains follows, all from one sample in a study of cytomegalovirus exposure and HLA in healthy donors. TCRdb's table, derived via immunoSEQ multiplex PCR, lists solely in-frame clones and lacks some. The repertoire consists of about 94,000 clones, with around 82% occurring once and the leading ten covering more than 0.6%. Input material: PBMCs. These receptors all stem from an older woman in good health and CMV-seronegative. CDR3s include the opening cysteine and the closing phenylalanine or tryptophan. The D gene is left open where the match is weak. A row's size may be missing; if present it is once, few, many or a size class.

J gene	D gene	V gene	clone size	CDR3 protein	CDR3 DNA
TRBJ2-1	TRBD2	TRBV7-2	NA	CASSRGAGESEQFF	TGTGCCAGCAGCAGAGGGGCGGGGGAGAGTGAGCAGTTCTTC
TRBJ1-1	NA	TRBV6-6	NA	CASARDTEAFF	TGTGCCAGCGCCCGGGACACTGAAGCTTTCTTT
TRBJ2-5	TRBD1	TRBV18	NA	CASSPPRTGDRVETQYF	TGTGCCAGCTCACCACCTCGGACAGGGGATAGGGTGGAGACCCAGTACTTC
TRBJ1-4	NA	TRBV14	NA	CASSQLSAREQKLFF	TGTGCCAGCAGCCAGTTGTCAGCGCGAGAACAAAAACTGTTTTTT
TRBJ2-7	TRBD1	TRBV5-1	NA	CASSLGTGTDRAEQYF	TGCGCCAGCAGCTTGGGAACCGGGACAGACAGGGCCGAGCAGTACTTC
TRBJ2-5	NA	TRBV7-2	NA	CASSPGLRKETQYF	TGTGCCAGCAGCCCGGGACTTCGAAAAGAGACCCAGTACTTC
TRBJ2-3	TRBD1	TRBV7-9	NA	CASSSDRLTDTQYF	TGTGCCAGCAGCTCGGACAGGTTGACAGATACGCAGTATTTT
TRBJ2-4	NA	TRBV15	once	CATSSPYEDKNIQYF	TGTGCCACCAGCAGCCCTTACGAGGACAAAAACATTCAGTACTTC
TRBJ1-1	TRBD1	TRBV10-3	NA	CAIRGQGETEAFF	TGTGCCATCAGAGGACAGGGAGAAACTGAAGCTTTCTTT
TRBJ1-1	NA	TRBV27	NA	CASSSNAGRLAFF	TGTGCCAGCAGTTCGAACGCGGGCCGGCTTGCTTTCTTT
TRBJ1-1	NA	TRBV19	NA	CASSLTGNTEAFF	TGTGCCAGTAGCTTGACGGGGAACACTGAAGCTTTCTTT
TRBJ1-3	TRBD1	TRBV6-5	NA	CASSFQGAGNTIYF	TGTGCCAGCAGTTTTCAGGGGGCTGGAAACACCATATATTTT
TRBJ2-2	TRBD2	TRBV5-1	NA	CATREDPNTGELFF	TGCGCCACACGGGAGGACCCGAACACCGGGGAGCTGTTTTTT
TRBJ2-3	NA	TRBV27	NA	CASSLTEGDTQYF	TGTGCCAGCAGTCTCACAGAGGGAGATACGCAGTATTTT
TRBJ1-1	TRBD1	TRBV18	few	CASSLGGGLNTEAFF	TGTGCCAGCTCACTAGGAGGGGGCTTGAACACTGAAGCTTTCTTT
TRBJ2-3	NA	TRBV28	NA	CATSEGVTDTQYF	TGTGCCACCTCTGAGGGGGTAACAGATACGCAGTATTTT
TRBJ2-1	TRBD1	TRBV7-9	few	CASSQGTALLNNEQFF	TGTGCCAGCAGCCAAGGGACAGCTCTCCTTAACAATGAGCAGTTCTTC
TRBJ2-5	TRBD2	TRBV18	NA	CASSPASGQETQYF	TGTGCCAGCTCACCCGCTAGCGGACAAGAGACCCAGTACTTC
TRBJ2-7	NA	TRBV20-1	few	CSALLWSEQYF	TGCAGTGCTCTCCTATGGAGCGAGCAGTACTTC
TRBJ1-1	NA	TRBV4-3	NA	CASSQDSFLVTEAFF	TGCGCCAGCAGCCAAGATAGCTTCTTGGTAACTGAAGCTTTCTTT
TRBJ2-7	TRBD2	TRBV5-1	NA	CASSLSLGLGDYEQYF	TGCGCCAGCAGCTTGAGCCTAGGACTAGGGGATTACGAGCAGTACTTC
TRBJ1-5	NA	TRBV28	NA	CASSLRPDTVNQPQHF	TGTGCCAGCAGTTTACGCCCTGACACAGTCAATCAGCCCCAGCATTTT
TRBJ2-5	TRBD1	TRBV7-9	NA	CASSQTGGSVETQYF	TGTGCCAGCAGCCAAACAGGGGGCTCTGTCGAGACCCAGTACTTC
TRBJ2-7	TRBD2	TRBV11-2	NA	CASSPLAGGHEQYF	TGTGCCAGCAGTCCCTTAGCGGGGGGGCACGAGCAGTACTTC
TRBJ1-2	TRBD1	TRBV18	NA	CASGLTGRRYGYTF	TGTGCCAGCGGCCTGACAGGGAGAAGGTATGGCTACACCTTC
TRBJ1-2	NA	TRBV7-8	NA	CASSLMQGNYGYTF	TGTGCCAGCAGCTTAATGCAGGGAAACTATGGCTACACCTTC
TRBJ1-1	TRBD1	TRBV4-3	few	CASSHSRTGNTEAFF	TGCGCCAGCAGCCACTCACGGACAGGGAACACTGAAGCTTTCTTT
TRBJ2-1	TRBD2	TRBV28	NA	CASSFGLAGRNEQFF	TGTGCCAGCAGTTTCGGGCTAGCGGGACGTAATGAGCAGTTCTTC
TRBJ1-3	NA	TRBV30	NA	CACTIVAGGNTIYF	TGTGCCTGTACTATAGTGGCTGGCGGAAACACCATATATTTT
TRBJ1-1	TRBD1	TRBV19	NA	CASSSTGDTEAFF	TGTGCCAGTAGTTCGACAGGGGACACTGAAGCTTTCTTT
TRBJ2-5	NA	TRBV21-1	NA	CVSSKRETQYF	TGTGTCAGCAGCAAGCGGGAGACCCAGTACTTC
TRBJ2-7	NA	TRBV14	NA	CASSQGEKQYF	TGTGCCAGCAGCCAAGGCGAAAAACAGTACTTC
TRBJ1-1	NA	TRBV6-1	NA	CASNRGGNTEAFF	TGTGCCAGCAATCGAGGGGGGAACACTGAAGCTTTCTTT
TRBJ2-7	TRBD1	TRBV19	NA	CASSTPGQGRYEQYF	TGTGCCAGTAGTACCCCAGGACAGGGGCGCTACGAGCAGTACTTC
TRBJ2-6	NA	TRBV7-9	NA	CASSLVLSGANVLTF	TGTGCCAGCAGCTTAGTCCTCTCTGGGGCCAACGTCCTGACTTTC
TRBJ2-1	NA	TRBV5-6	once	CASSLVHGSNEQFF	TGTGCCAGCAGCTTGGTTCACGGTTCCAATGAGCAGTTCTTC
TRBJ2-3	TRBD2	TRBV13	once	CASIAGGETDTQYF	TGTGCCAGCATAGCGGGAGGGGAGACAGATACGCAGTATTTT
TRBJ2-5	TRBD1	TRBV5-1	few	CASSLTGGAKTQYF	TGCGCCAGCAGCTTGACAGGGGGCGCAAAGACCCAGTACTTC
TRBJ1-1	NA	TRBV4-3	NA	CASSEYGGNTEAFF	TGCGCCAGCAGCGAATACGGGGGGAACACTGAAGCTTTCTTT
TRBJ1-1	NA	TRBV2	few	CASNQVLTEAFF	TGTGCCAGCAATCAGGTTCTCACTGAAGCTTTCTTT
TRBJ2-2	NA	TRBV12-5	NA	CASGLGRGAGTGELFF	TGTGCTAGTGGTTTGGGACGGGGAGCGGGCACCGGGGAGCTGTTTTTT
TRBJ1-3	NA	TRBV5-1	NA	CASSSAAGNTIYF	TGCGCCAGCAGCTCGGCGGCTGGAAACACCATATATTTT